What follows are 20 T cell receptor beta chains derived from one specimen sequenced in a study of blood T cell repertoires in COVID-19. Sequenced by immunoSEQ multiplex PCR; TCRdb stores in-frame clones only, minus some. This sample has tens of thousands of clones; about four fifths occur once, and the top ten carry roughly 20%. Sequenced input: peripheral blood. The receptor source for this set is a woman between 65 and 79 years old with acute or convalescent COVID-19.

This chain links TRBV27 with TRBJ1-6; no clear D gene. V dropped 1 base and J dropped 8 bases, with 9 bases sitting between them. In germline, CDR1 is MNHEY, CDR2 SMNVEV (reference sequence). The CDR3 has 14 residues. Written as DNA, the CDR3 is TGTGCCAGCAGTTTATGGAGATTACATTCACCCCTCCACTTT. Translation gives CASSLWRLHSPLHF.

The chain recombines TRBV5-1 with TRBJ2-6; 7 bases are shared with TRBD1. Per the germline V gene, CDR1 is SGHRS and CDR2 is YFSETQ. Losses at the gene ends were 4 bases for V and 1 base for J; bases not matched to a gene: 8. The CDR3 contains 17 residues. The CDR3 sequence: CASSSGRGTSGANVLTF. The CDR3 bases are TGCGCCAGCAGCAGCGGCAGGGGGACGTCTGGGGCCAACGTCCTGACTTTC.

The rearrangement joins TRBV19 to TRBJ2-3; 10 bases align to TRBD2. The CDR3 consists of 15 residues. The V gene end was trimmed by 5 bases and the J gene end by 5 bases; junction bases not matched to a gene: 7. CDR1 and CDR2 from the germline V gene are LNHDA and SQIVND (reference sequence). The CDR3, as DNA: TGTGCCAGTAGTTCTAGCGGGGGAGGTAAAGATACGCAGTATTTT. Translated: CASSSSGGGKDTQYF.

This chain joins TRBV20-1 and TRBJ2-1; D not certain. Per germline, CDR1 DFQATT and CDR2 SNEGSKA (reference sequence). The CDR3 consists of 11 residues. V was trimmed by 2 bases and J by 4 bases, leaving 3 bases between them. Written as DNA, the CDR3 is TGCAGTGCTAGACAATACAATGAGCAGTTCTTC. Translation gives CSARQYNEQFF.

CDR3 coding DNA: TGTGCTAGTGGTCCTCGACAGGGAGTCATATATTTT. It codes for CASGPRQGVIYF. This sequence joins TRBV12-5 and TRBJ1-3; 7 positions agree with TRBD1. This CDR3 comprises 12 residues. Germline V lookup: CDR1 LGHNT, CDR2 FRNRAP. J lost 12 bases, V lost 5 bases, and 7 bases had no gene match.

This clone was counted only a few times. The chain uses TRBV7-8 and TRBJ2-7, with D possibly matching TRBD2 (5 bases). The CDR3 has 12 amino acids. Germline CDR1 reads SGHVS; CDR2 reads FQNEAQ. V lost 5 bases and J 2 bases, leaving 7 bases between the germline ends. CDR3 in amino acids: CASSLRAYEQYF. In DNA form, the CDR3 reads TGTGCCAGCAGCCTGAGGGCCTACGAGCAGTACTTC. Full variable domain (rest looked up from reference TRBV7-8 and TRBJ2-7): GAGVSQSPRYKVAKRGQDVALRCDPISGHVSLFWYQQALGQGPEFLTYFQNEAQLDKSGLPSDRFFAERPEGSVSTLKIQRTQQEDSAVYLCASSLRAYEQYFGPGTRLTVT.

The V call is TRBV5-6, the J call TRBJ1-2, with 10 positions matching TRBD1. The CDR3 covers 15 residues. Trimming cost V 4 bases and J 4 bases; bases outside gene matches: 7. Germline V gene lookup returns CDR1 SGHDT and CDR2 YYEEEE. In DNA form, the CDR3 reads TGTGCCAGCAGCAGGACAGGGGGAATCGGCTATGGCTACACCTTC. Translation: CASSRTGGIGYGYTF.

The chain joins TRBV2 to TRBJ2-2, with a weak D call TRBD1 (5 bases). This CDR3 has 17 amino acids. V was trimmed by 6 bases and J by 0 bases, leaving 17 bases between them. Per germline, CDR1 SNHLY and CDR2 FYNNEI. The CDR3 loop reads CASSPKDNRSNTGELFF. CDR3 DNA sequence: TGTGCCAGCAGCCCTAAGGACAACAGGTCGAACACCGGGGAGCTGTTTTTT.

The V gene is TRBV14, the J gene TRBJ1-2, with 8 bases lining up with TRBD1. Trimming at V came to 5 bases and at J to 4 bases, leaving 9 bases not matched to a gene. Germline-derived CDR1 and CDR2 are SGHDN and FVKESK. This CDR3 region has 15 residues. The CDR3 sequence is CASSTRQGPVYGYTF. The DNA for the CDR3 is TGTGCCAGCAGCACTCGACAGGGGCCCGTCTATGGCTACACCTTC.

The rearrangement joins TRBV7-9 to TRBJ2-7; possibly TRBD2 for D (6 bases). This CDR3 region has 18 residues. Trimming left V 2 bases short and J 2 bases short, with 22 bases between. Germline lookup yields CDR1 SEHNR and CDR2 FQNEAQ (reference sequence). The CDR3 DNA reads TGTGCCAGCAGCTTACGGGGAGGTCGGAGGAAAACTACCTACGAGCAGTACTTC. This translates into CASSLRGGRRKTTYEQYF.

In DNA, the CDR3 is TGTGCCAGCAGCCCTTGGAACGGACTAGCGGGAGGGGCCCGCGGTACGCAGTATTTT. As protein: CASSPWNGLAGGARGTQYF. This chain uses TRBV7-9 with TRBJ2-3, with 15 bases matching TRBD2. Germline CDR1 and CDR2: SEHNR and FQNEAQ (reference sequence). The CDR3 covers 19 residues. V was clipped by 5 bases and J by 8 bases; unmatched bases: 17.

The chain joins TRBV21-1 to TRBJ2-5; TRBD2 is the table's D call, not checked against the DNA. TRBV21-1 is classified as a pseudogene. This CDR3 spans 20 amino acids. The CDR3 sequence is CASSKVNGLAKNWRGETQYF. DNA for the CDR3: TGTGCCAGCAGCAAAGTGAATGGACTAGCGAAAAACTGGAGAGGAGAGACCCAGTACTTC.

This clone showed up just a few times. The chain carries TRBV28 and TRBJ2-7, with 9 positions matching TRBD2. The CDR3 extends over 13 amino acids. The germline CDR1 and CDR2 sequences are MDHEN and SYDVKM. V was clipped by 3 bases and J by 7 bases; unmatched bases: 4. DNA for the CDR3: TGTGCCAGCAGTTTCGGCGGGAGGGGTGAGCAGTACTTC. This sequence encodes CASSFGGRGEQYF.

This clone was found once. The chain couples TRBV28 to TRBJ2-7; TRBD2 agrees at 10 bases. Germline-derived CDR1 and CDR2 are MDHEN and SYDVKM. V shed 7 bases, J shed 0 bases, and the junction held 6 bases outside the gene matches. The CDR3 contains 15 residues. The CDR3 DNA reads TGTGCCAGCAAATCTAGCGGGAGTGCCTCCTACGAGCAGTACTTC. Amino acid sequence: CASKSSGSASYEQYF.

The rearrangement joins TRBV19 to TRBJ1-2; D call uncertain. Germline lookup yields CDR1 LNHDA and CDR2 SQIVND (reference sequence). The CDR3 contains 15 residues. V dropped 5 bases and J dropped 5 bases, with 18 bases sitting between them. The CDR3 reads CASSGSLSGWYGYTF. The CDR3 nucleotides read TGTGCCAGTAGTGGCAGCCTCTCAGGATGGTATGGCTACACCTTC.

The chain employs TRBV18 and TRBJ2-7; D unresolved. The V end was cut by 3 bases, the J end by 0 bases, with 15 bases between. CDR1 is KGHSH, CDR2 LQKENI, per germline. The CDR3 consists of 16 residues. This chain's CDR3 is CASSPPGTASSYEQYF. The CDR3, as DNA: TGTGCCAGCTCACCTCCCGGAACAGCAAGCTCCTACGAGCAGTACTTC.

The chain uses TRBV11-2 and TRBJ2-7; 8 bases map to TRBD2. The V segment lost 6 bases and the J segment 2 bases; nucleotides outside the gene matches: 6. This CDR3 is 14 amino acids long. Per germline, CDR1 SGHAT and CDR2 FQNNGV. The CDR3 spells CASRLTGGTYEQYF. DNA for the CDR3: TGTGCCAGCAGACTAACGGGGGGGACCTACGAGCAGTACTTC.

The rearrangement joins TRBV7-3 to TRBJ1-1, with 12 bases identical to TRBD1. Germline CDR1 and CDR2: SGHTA and FQGTGA. The J segment lost 6 bases and the V segment lost 0 bases, leaving 5 bases of the junction unmatched. The CDR3 has 16 residues. CDR3 protein: CASSLTAGTGGSEAFF. In DNA, the CDR3 is TGTGCCAGCAGCTTAACGGCTGGGACAGGGGGCTCTGAAGCTTTCTTT.

This clone was seen a single time. This chain joins TRBV30 and TRBJ2-2; possibly TRBD2 for D (6 bases). The CDR3 contains 15 residues. V dropped 0 bases and J dropped 2 bases, with 10 bases sitting between them. Germline CDR1 reads GTSNPN; CDR2 reads SVGIG (reference sequence). As DNA, the CDR3 is TGTGCCTGGAGTGTACGGGGACTTAACACCGGGGAGCTGTTTTTT. Translated, it gives CAWSVRGLNTGELFF. Full variable domain (missing parts from reference TRBV30 and TRBJ2-2): SQTIHQWPATLVQPVGSPLSLECTVEGTSNPNLYWYRQAAGRGLQLLFYSVGIGQISSEVPQNLSASRPQDRQFILSSKKLLLSDSGFYLCAWSVRGLNTGELFFGEGSRLTVL.

V usage is TRBV7-9 and J usage is TRBJ1-2; TRBD1 aligns across 7 bases. The CDR3 has 13 residues. The germline gives CDR1 SEHNR, CDR2 FQNEAQ (reference sequence). Trimming cost V 4 bases and J 7 bases; bases outside gene matches: 6. Here the CDR3 DNA reads TGTGCCAGCAGCTCCGAACAGGGGCTTGGCTACACCTTC. Translation gives CASSSEQGLGYTF.